This T cell receptor beta chain was profiled in a study of blood T cell repertoires in COVID-19. The table came from immunoSEQ multiplex PCR; TCRdb's copy has only in-frame clones and leaves some out. The sample lists 250,000 to 300,000 clones, roughly 86% occurring once. This CDR3 has 16 amino acids. V was clipped by 6 bases and J by 0 bases, with 13 bases between them. This receptor was identified in a woman aged 50 to 60 who had been exposed to COVID-19. The genes are TRBV5-3 and TRBJ2-6; D perhaps matches TRBD2 (5 bases). TRBV5-3 is designated an ORF whose function remains uncertain. Specimen: PBMCs or T cells enriched from blood (not recorded which). The chain's CDR3 is CARTPNGDSGANVLTF. The CDR3 DNA follows: TGTGCCAGAACCCCGAACGGGGACTCTGGGGCCAACGTCCTGACTTTC.